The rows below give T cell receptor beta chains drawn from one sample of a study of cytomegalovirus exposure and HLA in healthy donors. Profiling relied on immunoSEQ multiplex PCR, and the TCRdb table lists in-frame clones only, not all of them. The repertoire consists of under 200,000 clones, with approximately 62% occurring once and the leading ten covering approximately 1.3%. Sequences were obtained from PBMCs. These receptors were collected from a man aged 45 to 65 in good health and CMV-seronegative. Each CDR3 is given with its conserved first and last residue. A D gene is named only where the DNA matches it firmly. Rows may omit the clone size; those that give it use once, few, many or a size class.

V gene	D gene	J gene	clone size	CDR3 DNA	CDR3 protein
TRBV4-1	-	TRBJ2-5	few	TGCGCCAGCAGCCAAGCTACGAACCAAGAGACCCAGTACTTC	CASSQATNQETQYF
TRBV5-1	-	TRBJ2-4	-	TGCGCCAGCAGCTTGGGCCGGGACACGGGAAACATTCAGTACTTC	CASSLGRDTGNIQYF
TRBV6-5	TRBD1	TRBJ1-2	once	TGTGCCAGCAGTCTCGGGACAGGGAATGGCTACACCTTC	CASSLGTGNGYTF
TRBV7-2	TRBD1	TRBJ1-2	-	TGTGCCAGCAGCAGACAGGGGGCTCCCCCTGCTAACTATGGCTACACCTTC	CASSRQGAPPANYGYTF
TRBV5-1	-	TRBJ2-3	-	TGCGCCAGCAGCTTGGACACAGGGCGAGATACGCAGTATTTT	CASSLDTGRDTQYF
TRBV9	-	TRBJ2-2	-	TGTGCCAGCAGCGTAGCGGAGGGAGGCACCGGGGAGCTGTTTTTT	CASSVAEGGTGELFF
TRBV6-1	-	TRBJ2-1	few	TGTGCCAGCAAGCCCATCGGGGGGCAGTACAATGAGCAGTTCTTC	CASKPIGGQYNEQFF
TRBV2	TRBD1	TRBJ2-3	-	TGTGCCAGCAGTGGGACAGGGGGCACAGATACGCAGTATTTT	CASSGTGGTDTQYF
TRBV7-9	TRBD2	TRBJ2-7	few	TGTGCCAGCAGCCGCACGACTAGCGGAGCGACCTACGAGCAGTACTTC	CASSRTTSGATYEQYF
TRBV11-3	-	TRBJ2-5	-	TGTGCCAGCAGCTTCGAGGGGGTAGAGACCCAGTACTTC	CASSFEGVETQYF
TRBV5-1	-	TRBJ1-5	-	TGCGCCAGCAGCTTGGAGGGACTCATCAATCAGCCCCAGCATTTT	CASSLEGLINQPQHF
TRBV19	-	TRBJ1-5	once	TGTGCCAGTAGCCTACCGAGATCGGGCAATCAGCCCCAGCATTTT	CASSLPRSGNQPQHF
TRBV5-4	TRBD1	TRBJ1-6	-	TGTGCCAGCAGCTTGGGAACTTTCGCAGGGGGACGAACTAATTCACCCCTCCACTTT	CASSLGTFAGGRTNSPLHF
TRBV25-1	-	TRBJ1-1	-	TGTGCCAGCAGTGAATACCTACGGAGCGGTCCGAACACTGAAGCTTTCTTT	CASSEYLRSGPNTEAFF
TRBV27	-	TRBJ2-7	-	TGTGCCAGCAGTTTAACCTCGACAGGCCCCTACGAGCAGTACTTC	CASSLTSTGPYEQYF
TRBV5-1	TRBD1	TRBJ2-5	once	TGCGCCAGCAGCTCAGACAGGGAGCGAGAGACCCAGTACTTC	CASSSDRERETQYF